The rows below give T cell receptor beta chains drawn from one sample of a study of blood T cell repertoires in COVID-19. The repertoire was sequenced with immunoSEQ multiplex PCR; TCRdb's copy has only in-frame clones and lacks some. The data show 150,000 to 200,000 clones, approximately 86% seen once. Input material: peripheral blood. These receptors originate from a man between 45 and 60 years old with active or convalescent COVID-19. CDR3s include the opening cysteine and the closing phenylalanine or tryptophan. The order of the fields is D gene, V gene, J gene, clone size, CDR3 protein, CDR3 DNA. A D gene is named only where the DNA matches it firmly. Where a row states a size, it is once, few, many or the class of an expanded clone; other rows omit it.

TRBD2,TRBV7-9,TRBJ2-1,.,CASSLGSGTSYNEQFF,TGTGCCAGCAGCTTAGGTAGCGGGACATCCTACAATGAGCAGTTCTTC
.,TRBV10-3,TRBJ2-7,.,CAISIQDLSSYEQYF,TGTGCCATCAGTATACAGGATTTGAGCTCCTACGAGCAGTACTTC
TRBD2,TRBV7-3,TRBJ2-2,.,CASSLTPMAGGPNTGELFF,TGTGCCAGCAGCTTAACGCCCATGGCGGGGGGGCCGAACACCGGGGAGCTGTTTTTT
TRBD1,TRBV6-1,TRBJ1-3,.,CASSEDRNSGNTIYF,TGTGCCAGCAGTGAGGACAGGAACTCTGGAAACACCATATATTTT
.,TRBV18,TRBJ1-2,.,CASSPSIAGPDYGYTF,TGTGCCAGCTCACCAAGTATCGCAGGGCCCGACTATGGCTACACCTTC
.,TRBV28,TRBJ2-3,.,CASRLSGTHTDTQYF,TGTGCCAGCAGATTGTCTGGGACTCACACAGATACGCAGTATTTT
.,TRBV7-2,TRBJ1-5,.,CASSLSRGGQPQHF,TGTGCCAGCAGCTTATCCCGGGGGGGACAGCCCCAGCATTTT
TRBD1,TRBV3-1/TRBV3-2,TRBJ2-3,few,CASSPVGDRASLVAQYF,TGTGCCAGCAGCCCAGTTGGTGACAGGGCTTCCCTTGTCGCGCAGTATTTT
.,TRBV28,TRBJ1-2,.,CASSPGGYGYTF,TGTGCCAGCAGCCCCGGGGGGTATGGCTACACCTTC
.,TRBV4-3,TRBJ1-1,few,CASSQGPGNTEAFF,TGCGCCAGCAGCCAAGGGCCGGGGAACACTGAAGCTTTCTTT
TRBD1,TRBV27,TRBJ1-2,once,CASSPRGQSYGYTF,TGTGCCAGCTCCCCGCGGGGACAGTCCTATGGCTACACCTTC
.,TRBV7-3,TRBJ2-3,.,CASSSHGALDTQYF,TGTGCCAGCAGCTCCCATGGGGCCTTGGATACGCAGTATTTT
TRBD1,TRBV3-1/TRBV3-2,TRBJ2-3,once,CASSHGTDTDTQYF,TGTGCCAGCAGCCACGGGACAGACACAGATACGCAGTATTTT
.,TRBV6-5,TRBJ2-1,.,CAILRRASYNEQFF,TGTGCCATTCTCCGGCGGGCTTCCTACAATGAGCAGTTCTTC
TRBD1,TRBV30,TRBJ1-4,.,CAWSTGVRAEKLFF,TGTGCCTGGAGTACAGGGGTGAGGGCTGAAAAACTGTTTTTT
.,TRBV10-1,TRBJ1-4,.,CASSASDNEKLFF,TGCGCCAGCAGTGCTTCAGATAATGAAAAACTGTTTTTT
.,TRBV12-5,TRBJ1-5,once,CASGLADQPQHF,TGTGCTAGTGGCCTGGCCGATCAGCCCCAGCATTTT
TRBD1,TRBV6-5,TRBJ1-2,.,CASSQGAANYGYTF,TGTGCCAGCAGCCAGGGGGCGGCTAACTATGGCTACACCTTC
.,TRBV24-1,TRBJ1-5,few,CATSDLGASQHF,TGTGCCACCAGTGATTTGGGGGCGTCCCAGCATTTT
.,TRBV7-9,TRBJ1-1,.,CASSLGTHTEAFF,TGTGCCAGCAGCTTGGGCACCCACACTGAAGCTTTCTTT
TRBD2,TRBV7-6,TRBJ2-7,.,CASSLGFSGSYEQYF,TGTGCCAGCAGCTTAGGGTTTAGCGGGAGTTACGAGCAGTACTTC
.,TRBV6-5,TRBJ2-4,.,CASSYSDSTPVIQYF,TGTGCCAGCAGTTACTCTGACAGTACCCCGGTAATTCAGTACTTC
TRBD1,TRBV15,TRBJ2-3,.,CATSSQGAYTDTQYF,TGTGCCACCAGCTCCCAGGGGGCCTACACAGATACGCAGTATTTT
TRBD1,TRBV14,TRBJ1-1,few,CASSELTGGTEAFF,TGTGCCAGCAGCGAACTCACAGGGGGCACTGAAGCTTTCTTT
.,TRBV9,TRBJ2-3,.,CASSVGQTNPITDTQYF,TGTGCCAGCAGCGTAGGACAAACAAATCCGATCACAGATACGCAGTATTTT
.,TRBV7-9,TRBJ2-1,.,CASSRHQGPYNEQFF,TGTGCCAGCAGCCGCCATCAGGGTCCCTACAATGAGCAGTTCTTC
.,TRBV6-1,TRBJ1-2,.,CASSEGQGPYYGYTF,TGTGCCAGCAGTGAAGGGCAGGGCCCCTACTATGGCTACACCTTC
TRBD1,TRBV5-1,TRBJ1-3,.,CASSSTGGYGNTIYF,TGCGCCAGCAGCTCGACAGGGGGGTACGGAAACACCATATATTTT
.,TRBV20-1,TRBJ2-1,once,CSASPGSVVDEQFF,TGCAGTGCCAGTCCGGGATCCGTTGTCGATGAGCAGTTCTTC
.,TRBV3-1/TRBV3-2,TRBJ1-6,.,CASSQETVMQNSPLHF,TGTGCCAGCAGCCAAGAAACAGTCATGCAAAATTCACCCCTCCACTTT
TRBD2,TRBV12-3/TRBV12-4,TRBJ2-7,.,CVSSLTGGYEQYF,TGTGTCAGCAGTTTAACGGGGGGCTACGAGCAGTACTTC
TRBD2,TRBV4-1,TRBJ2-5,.,CASSQGEVAGGETQYF,TGCGCCAGCAGCCAAGGCGAGGTAGCGGGTGGAGAGACCCAGTACTTC
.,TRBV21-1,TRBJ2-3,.,CASSKGTSGISSTDTQYF,TGTGCCAGCAGCAAAGGGACTAGCGGGATATCTAGCACAGATACGCAGTATTTT
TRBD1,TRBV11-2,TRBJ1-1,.,CASRRQGMNTEAFF,TGTGCCAGCAGAAGACAGGGGATGAACACTGAAGCTTTCTTT
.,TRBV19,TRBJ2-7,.,CASSQGTNGYEQYF,TGTGCCAGTAGTCAGGGGACAAATGGCTACGAGCAGTACTTC
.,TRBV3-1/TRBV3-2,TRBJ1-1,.,CASSQDLRQPMNTEAFF,TGTGCCAGCAGCCAAGATCTTCGACAGCCCATGAACACTGAAGCTTTCTTT
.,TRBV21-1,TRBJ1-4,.,CASSTREGNEKLFF,TGTGCCAGCAGCACCAGGGAGGGGAATGAAAAACTGTTTTTT
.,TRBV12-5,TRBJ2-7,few,CASGLGQMSSYEQYF,TGTGCTAGTGGTTTGGGACAGATGAGCTCCTACGAGCAGTACTTC
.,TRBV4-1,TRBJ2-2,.,CASIQTPANTGELFF,TGCGCCAGCATCCAGACTCCAGCGAACACCGGGGAGCTGTTTTTT
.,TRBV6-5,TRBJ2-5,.,CASILETQYF,TGTGCCAGCATCCTAGAGACCCAGTACTTC
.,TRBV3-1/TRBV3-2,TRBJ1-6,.,CASSPGGVRHSPLHF,TGTGCCAGCAGCCCCGGGGGGGTTCGGCATTCACCCCTCCACTTT
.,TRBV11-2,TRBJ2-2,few,CASSSHREEVDTGELFF,TGTGCCAGCAGCTCCCACAGGGAAGAGGTGGACACCGGGGAGCTGTTTTTT